Below, 13 T cell receptor beta chains from the same sample are listed, as sequenced in a study of T-cell reconstitution after alpha-beta-depleted transplantation in children. Library preparation (for TCRbeta) was performed with unique molecular identifiers. From the PCR reads, TCRdb called clonotypes with MiXCR, one entry per CDR3 protein. The table lists 600,000 to 700,000 distinct CDR3 sequences, over 10% of them singletons. Sequenced material: PBMCs, taken before TCRalphabeta/CD19-depleted stem cell transplant. These receptor sequences come from a girl aged 2 to 9 with congenital amegakaryocytic thrombocytopenia, due to receive a stem cell transplant.

The sample holds a few counts of this clonotype. The rearrangement uses TRBV6-5 and TRBJ1-6; 7 bases are shared with TRBD1. The CDR3 length is 17 residues. Germline values: CDR1 MNHEY, CDR2 SVGAGI. The J segment lost 0 bases and the V segment lost 0 bases, leaving 2 bases of the junction unmatched. The CDR3 is CASSYSPGGSYNSPLHF. The CDR3 nucleotides are TGTGCCAGCAGTTACTCTCCAGGGGGCTCCTATAATTCACCCCTCCACTTT.

The table lists this clonotype with many counts. The chain is built from TRBV20-1 and TRBJ1-5; D unresolved. Germline CDR1 and CDR2: DFQATT and SNEGSKA (reference sequence). The CDR3 covers 14 residues. V lost 0 bases and J lost 1, with 7 bases in between. The CDR3 coding sequence is TGCAGTGCTAGAGATGTCCTGAGCAATCAGCCCCAGCATTTT. This gives the protein CSARDVLSNQPQHF.

This clonotype was recorded a few times. The genes are TRBV7-8 and TRBJ2-6; D uncertain. The V and J ends lost 3 bases and 1 base respectively, with 10 bases between them. The CDR3 is 16 amino acids. In germline, CDR1 is SGHVS, CDR2 FQNEAQ. The CDR3 loop is CASSFVTLSGANVLTF. The DNA for the CDR3 is TGTGCCAGCAGCTTCGTAACTCTGTCTGGGGCCAACGTCCTGACTTTC.

There are a few counts of this clonotype. This chain uses TRBV7-2 with TRBJ1-1; the D gene is possibly TRBD1 (5 bases). This CDR3 spans 14 amino acids. V was pared by 5 bases and J by 2 bases, with 12 bases between. CDR1 and CDR2 from the germline V gene are SGHTA and FQGNSA. CDR3 sequence: CASSGTTVNTEAFF. CDR3 coding DNA: TGTGCCAGCAGCGGAACGACAGTAAACACTGAAGCTTTCTTT.

This clonotype was detected a few times. The J gene is TRBJ2-7, the V gene TRBV12-3 or TRBV12-4, with 8 bases that match TRBD2. J gave up 3 bases and V 11 bases, and 9 bases lay outside the gene matches. There are 13 residues in the CDR3. CDR3 region: CASLAGGGYEQYF. CDR3 nucleotide sequence: TGTGCCTCTCTCGCGGGAGGAGGCTACGAGCAGTACTTC.

A word on this clonotype: A junction end diverges from the germline sequence, so it may reflect a read error. The chain combines TRBV7-9 with TRBJ2-1; 7 positions match TRBD2. The CDR3 length is 14 residues. CDR1 is SEHNR and CDR2 is FQNEAQ in the germline V gene (reference sequence). In DNA form, the CDR3 reads TGTGCCAGCAGCTTAACGACTAGCATTCATGAGCAGCTCTTC. Its protein product is CASSLTTSIHEQLF.

J is TRBJ2-1 and V is TRBV3-1; the D is unclear. V was cut by 0 bases and J by 3 bases, with 6 bases left in between. The CDR3 totals 14 residues. Germline CDR1 and CDR2: LGHDT and YNNKEL (reference sequence). The DNA for the CDR3 is TGTGCCAGCAGCCAAGAAAGCTTCTACAATGAGCAGTTCTTC. Translated: CASSQESFYNEQFF.

Many counts were recorded for this clonotype. The J gene is TRBJ2-1, the V gene TRBV20-1; 9 bases fit TRBD1. CDR1 is DFQATT, CDR2 SNEGSKA, per germline (reference sequence). CDR3 size: 16 residues. Unmatched junction bases numbered 6, after V lost 0 bases and J lost 3 bases. The DNA of the CDR3 is TGCAGTGCTAGAGATCTTAAGACAGGGGGCTACAATGAGCAGTTCTTC. This sequence encodes CSARDLKTGGYNEQFF.

Points on this clonotype: This may stem from a read error, because a much larger clone lies one nucleotide away. As the CDR3 is not closed by the conserved phenylalanine or tryptophan, this likely results from a read error. The V call is TRBV20-1, the J call TRBJ2-3; D gene ambiguous. Trimming shortened V by 3 bases and J by 0 bases, and 13 bases separated the two germline ends. The CDR3 is made up of 15 amino acids. The germline V gene has CDR1 DFQATT and CDR2 SNEGSKA (reference sequence). The CDR3 DNA reads as TGCAGTGCTAGGCGGTCAAAGCGAAGCACAGATACGCAGTATCTT. Protein: CSARRSKRSTDTQYL.

This clonotype appeared many times. The rearrangement uses TRBV5-1 and TRBJ1-1; possibly TRBD1 for D (6 bases). CDR1 is SGHRS, CDR2 YFSETQ, per germline. The CDR3 is 18 amino acids. With 1 base removed from V and 1 base from J, the gap between germline ends came to 20 bases. CDR3 DNA: TGCGCCAGCAGCTTGCGATTAGGCCAGACAGGTCCGAACACTGAAGCTTTCTTT. Its translation: CASSLRLGQTGPNTEAFF.

At least ten counts were recorded for this clonotype. The chain joins TRBV29-1 to TRBJ2-5; D uncertain. Germline V gives CDR1 SQVTM, CDR2 ANQGSEA. This CDR3 is 12 amino acids long. Trimming stripped 1 base from V and 7 bases from J, with 10 bases between. The CDR3, as DNA: TGCAGCGTTGAAGGCACATGGGGGACCCAGTACTTC. This codes for CSVEGTWGTQYF.

This clonotype was seen ten or more times. The V gene is TRBV5-1, the J gene TRBJ1-1; maybe TRBD1 (5 bases). Germline assignment: CDR1 SGHRS and CDR2 YFSETQ. The CDR3 runs 15 residues. V lost 4 bases and J 3 bases, leaving 16 bases between the germline ends. The CDR3 nucleotides read TGCGCCAGCAGCATTGTGGTTGAGGGACACACTGAAGCTTTCTTT. This translates into CASSIVVEGHTEAFF.

This clonotype was detected ten times or more. The chain recombines TRBV12-3 or TRBV12-4 with TRBJ2-1; D not resolved. The CDR3 runs 12 residues. V lost 6 bases, J lost 8 bases, and 11 bases lay in between. CDR3 region: CASSSLYDEQFF. DNA for the CDR3: TGTGCCAGCAGCTCCCTTTATGATGAGCAGTTCTTC.